This T cell receptor (beta chain) derives from a study of blood T cells in healthy people across ages. Germline CDR1 is MDHEN and CDR2 is SYDVKM. V dropped 5 bases and J dropped 4; count of bases not matched to a gene: 12. The CDR3 length is 16 residues. Notes on the study in general: Per million T cells, the diversity of TCR beta decreased roughly linearly as age advanced. Unsorted PBMC material precluded a definitive naive versus antigen-experienced comparison.

The second PCR ran roughly 6 to 12 cycles with a sample-barcoded 5' primer and J-beta primers. MiXCR, applied by TCRdb to the 5' RACE reads, yields one record per CDR3 protein. Of about 670,000 distinct CDR3 sequences detected, 40% to 65% appear once; the ten largest clones hold roughly 13%. Regarding this clonotype: Its antigen is unknown.

Those donating, healthy Caucasian individuals from Russia, were aged roughly 6 to 100. Per individual sample, total RNA of at least 6 micrograms was extracted. Sequencing was performed on blood. This chain connects TRBV28 to TRBJ1-1; 8 nucleotides line up with TRBD1. This clonotype was obtained from a woman older than 75 in good health. DNA of the CDR3: TGTGCCAGCAGTCACGGACAGGGAATAGTGGGCACTGAAGCTTTCTTT. Translation: CASSHGQGIVGTEAFF.